The 16 T cell receptor beta chains listed next were all sequenced from one sample in a study of T cells in women clearing cervical HPV infection. Sequencing used immunoSEQ multiplex PCR; TCRdb keeps in-frame clones, though not all of them. This repertoire includes under 45,000 clones. The sequenced sample consisted of blood buffy coat. Source of these receptors: a woman aged 18 to 75 with a cervical HPV16 infection that either progressed to CIN3+ or cleared (not recorded which).

In regard to this clone: The read halts 3 residues ahead of the CDR3 end, with the missing end drawn from the germline J gene. The chain has TRBV20-1 and TRBJ1-2; the match to TRBD1 covers 8 bases. Trimming at V came to 0 bases and at J to 6 bases, leaving 12 bases not matched to a gene. Germline lookup yields CDR1 DFQATT and CDR2 SNEGSKA (reference sequence). The CDR3 has 16 residues. The CDR3 is CSAREPPADRGDGYTF. Incomplete CDR3 DNA: TGCAGTGCTAGAGAACCCCCAGCCGACAGGGGAGATGGC.

Regarding this clone: The read comes to an end 3 residues before the CDR3 does, leaving the germline J gene to fill in the end. This sequence joins TRBV7-3 and TRBJ2-2, with D perhaps TRBD1 (5 bases). V was clipped by 5 bases and J by 5 bases, with 15 bases between them. The CDR3 sequence is 15 residues long. CDR1 SGHTA and CDR2 FQGTGA come from the germline V gene. The CDR3 DNA, read in part, is TGTGCCAGCAGCCTCCAGGGAATAGGGACCGGGGAG. This codes for CASSLQGIGTGE. The complete CDR3 protein is CASSLQGIGTGELFF.

Of note for this clone: The CDR3 goes on 3 residues after the read ends, and that part is filled in from the germline J gene. The chain recombines TRBV7-7 with TRBJ1-4; D remains ambiguous. Per the germline V gene, CDR1 is SSHAT and CDR2 is FNYEAQ (reference sequence). CDR3 size: 15 residues. The covered CDR3 bases are TGTGCCAGCAGCTTCCCAAGGGCCAACTCTGTGCCA. It is translated as CASSFPRANSVP. The entire CDR3 sequence reads CASSFPRANSVPLFF.

Comment on this clone: From the germline J gene comes the end of the CDR3, since the read stops 3 residues before it. J is TRBJ1-2 and V is TRBV7-2; 10 bases are shared with TRBD1. Germline V gives CDR1 SGHTA, CDR2 FQGNSA. CDR3 length equals 14 residues. V shed 1 base, J shed 5 bases, and the junction held 1 base outside the gene matches. CDR3 DNA, as far as it was read: TGTGCCAGCAGCTTAGAGGGACAGGGGTATGGC. This encodes CASSLEGQGYG. The CDR3 in full is CASSLEGQGYGYTF.

A remark on this clone: The CDR3 extends 3 residues past the end of the read, so its final part is completed from the germline J gene. This chain links TRBV20-1 with TRBJ2-3; TRBD2 matches at 12 bases. Germline-derived CDR1 and CDR2 are DFQATT and SNEGSKA (reference sequence). V lost 5 bases to trimming and J lost 4 bases; unmatched junction nucleotides: 7. CDR3 length equals 15 residues. CDR3: CSAFRLAGVSDTQYF. The covered CDR3 bases are TGCAGTGCTTTTAGACTAGCGGGAGTCTCAGATACG.

This chain's CDR3 is CASSLNEQFF. The CDR3 DNA, read in part, is TGTGCCAGCAGTCTCAATGAG. V gene TRBV2 combines with J gene TRBJ2-1, with D unclear. Sequencing ends 3 residues short of the CDR3 end; the germline J gene provides the rest. V was trimmed by 5 bases and J by 6 bases, leaving 2 bases between them. The length of the CDR3 is 10 residues. The germline gives CDR1 SNHLY, CDR2 FYNNEI.

A word on this clone: The read ends 3 residues early relative to the CDR3; the germline J gene fills the gap. The chain has TRBV5-4 and TRBJ1-4; 11 positions agree with TRBD1. V gave up 3 bases and J gave up 7 bases; unmatched junction bases: 5. The CDR3 contains 15 residues. Germline CDR1 is SGHNT and CDR2 is YYREEE (reference sequence). The CDR3 reads CASSSRTGGSEKLFF. The sequenced CDR3 bases are TGTGCCAGCAGCTCGAGGACAGGGGGCTCTGAAAAA.

In regard to this clone: The read comes to an end 3 residues before the CDR3 does, leaving the germline J gene to fill in the end. The V call is TRBV19, the J call TRBJ1-1, with no clear D. Trimming cost V 10 bases and J 0 bases, with 12 bases left between them. The CDR3 consists of 13 residues. Germline lookup yields CDR1 LNHDA and CDR2 SQIVND (reference sequence). The CDR3 sequence is CATEGFMNTEAFF. The DNA read from the CDR3 is TGTGCCACCGAGGGTTTCATGAACACTGAA.

As concerns this clone: The read terminates 3 residues ahead of where the CDR3 ends, so the germline J gene completes it. J is TRBJ2-4 and V is TRBV10-3; TRBD2 might be the D (5 bases). The V end lost 1 base, the J end lost 3 bases, and 13 bases lay between the germline ends. Looked up from germline, CDR1 is ENHRY and CDR2 is SYGVKD. The CDR3 loop spans 16 amino acids. CDR3 DNA (partial): TGTGCCATCAGTGAGTGGTCCGAGGGTGTCAAAAACATT. This encodes CAISEWSEGVKNI. The whole CDR3 protein is CAISEWSEGVKNIQYF.

As to this clone: Coverage ceases 3 residues before the CDR3 finishes, and the germline J gene fills in the end. The chain carries TRBV5-1 and TRBJ2-3; 8 nucleotides align to TRBD1. Germline V gene data show CDR1 as SGHRS and CDR2 as YFSETQ. The J segment lost 0 bases and the V segment lost 3 bases, leaving 3 bases of the junction unmatched. CDR3 length equals 15 residues. CDR3 bases read: TGCGCCAGCAGCTCGGGACAGGCTAGCACAGATACG. Its translation: CASSSGQASTDT. The entire CDR3 sequence reads CASSSGQASTDTQYF.

Comments on this clone: The read terminates 3 residues ahead of where the CDR3 ends, so the germline J gene completes it. This chain uses TRBV7-3 with TRBJ2-1; the match to TRBD2 covers 9 bases. Germline-derived CDR1 and CDR2 are SGHTA and FQGTGA. Trimming removed 5 bases from V and 9 bases from J; junction bases left unmatched: 11. The CDR3 totals 15 residues. The CDR3 bases that were read are TGTGCCAGCAGCCACGGGGGCGGGGGGGCCAGTGAG. It translates to CASSHGGGGASE. The full CDR3 reads CASSHGGGGASEQFF.

Concerning this clone: The read terminates 3 residues ahead of where the CDR3 ends, so the germline J gene completes it. This chain uses TRBV27 with TRBJ1-6, with 7 bases lining up with TRBD1. Germline-derived CDR1 and CDR2 are MNHEY and SMNVEV (reference sequence). The CDR3 extends over 16 amino acids. V was clipped by 3 bases and J by 5 bases; unmatched bases: 7. The CDR3 sequence: CASSFELGTDNSPLHF. CDR3 DNA (partial): TGTGCCAGCAGTTTCGAACTTGGGACAGATAATTCACCC.

Note on this clone: The read ends 3 residues early relative to the CDR3; the germline J gene fills the gap. V and J are TRBV5-1 and TRBJ1-1; 7 nucleotides match TRBD1. This CDR3 is built from 16 residues. The germline V gene has CDR1 SGHRS and CDR2 YFSETQ. V lost 3 bases to trimming and J lost 1 base; unmatched junction nucleotides: 9. CDR3 DNA (partial): TGCGCCAGCAGCTCGACAGGGACGATAACGAACACTGAA. Its translation is CASSSTGTITNTE. Given in full, the CDR3 is CASSSTGTITNTEAFF.

Worth noting for this clone: Read coverage stops 3 residues before the CDR3 terminus; the germline J gene supplies the remainder. The chain uses TRBV24-1 and TRBJ2-3; 9 bases are a match to TRBD1. CDR3 size: 14 residues. V trimming: 3 bases; J trimming: 4 bases; junction bases outside the gene matches: 1. From germline, CDR1 is KGHDR and CDR2 SFDVKD. Partial CDR3 DNA: TGTGCCACCAGTGATCGACAGGGGGCAGATACG. Its protein is CATSDRQGADT. The whole CDR3 is CATSDRQGADTQYF.

Note on this clone: The read terminates 3 residues ahead of where the CDR3 ends, so the germline J gene completes it. The chain is built from TRBV7-9 and TRBJ2-7, with 10 bases fitting TRBD2. Germline V gene lookup returns CDR1 SEHNR and CDR2 FQNEAQ (reference sequence). Trimming removed 5 bases from V and 4 bases from J; junction bases left unmatched: 8. The CDR3 has 15 amino acids. The sequenced part of the CDR3 DNA is TGTGCCAGCAGCACGAGCCCTAGCGGGAGTTACGAG. This codes for CASSTSPSGSYE. The whole CDR3 protein reads CASSTSPSGSYEQYF.

Comment on this clone: The junction departs from the called germline gene at one end, perhaps through a read error. The read stops 3 residues short of the end of the CDR3; the missing end is completed from the germline J gene. The chain combines TRBV5-8 with TRBJ2-1, with D perhaps matching TRBD1 (6 bases). The CDR3 runs to 15 residues. The germline V gene has CDR1 SGHTS and CDR2 YDEGEE. Partial CDR3 DNA: TGTACCAGCAGCTTGGCTCCGGGACATTACAATGAG. Encoded protein: CTSSLAPGHYNE. The entire CDR3 sequence reads CTSSLAPGHYNEQFF.